This T cell receptor beta chain was profiled in a study of CD8+ T cells in alopecia areata. Study-level background: Those treated were given oral tofacitinib at 5 to 10 mg twice daily. Study-level findings and limits: The study found higher clonality in lesional than normal scalp, especially in alopecia totalis/universalis.

Extraction of RNA preceded its reverse transcription into cDNA, which served as the sequencing template. Measured with immunoSEQ multiplex PCR; TCRdb has only the in-frame clones, and not every one. In the table there are roughly 120,000 clones, around two fifths of which are singletons. Punch biopsies of lesional scalp, plus peripheral blood, were taken from alopecia areata patients. This CDR3 region has 16 residues. The V segment lost 4 bases and the J segment 3 bases; nucleotides outside the gene matches: 7. Looked up from germline, CDR1 is MGHRA and CDR2 is YSYEKL. This clone is a singleton in its sample. The antigen is undetermined.

Sequencing was performed on CD4+ T cells sorted from blood. This TCR came from a human donor with alopecia areata. The V and J genes are TRBV4-1 and TRBJ2-1; 9 nucleotides align to TRBD1. CDR3 loop: CASSPGTGKIYNEQFF. CDR3 sequence (DNA): TGCGCCAGCAGCCCCGGGACAGGGAAGATCTACAATGAGCAGTTCTTC.